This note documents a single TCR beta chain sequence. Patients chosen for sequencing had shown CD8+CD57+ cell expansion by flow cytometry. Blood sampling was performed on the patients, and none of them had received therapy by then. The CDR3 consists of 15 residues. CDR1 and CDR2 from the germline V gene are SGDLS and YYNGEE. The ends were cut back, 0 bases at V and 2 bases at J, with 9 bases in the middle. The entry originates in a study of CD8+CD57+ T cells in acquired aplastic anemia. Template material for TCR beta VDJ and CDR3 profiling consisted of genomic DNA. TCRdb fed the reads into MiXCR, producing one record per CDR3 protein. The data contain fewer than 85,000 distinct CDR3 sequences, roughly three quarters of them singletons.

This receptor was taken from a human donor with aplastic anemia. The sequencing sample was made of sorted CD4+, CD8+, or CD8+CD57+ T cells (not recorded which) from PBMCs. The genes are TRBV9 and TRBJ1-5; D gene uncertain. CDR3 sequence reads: CASSVDPSGNQPQHF. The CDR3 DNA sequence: TGTGCCAGCAGCGTAGATCCGTCAGGCAATCAGCCCCAGCATTTT.